Listed below are T cell receptor beta chains from one sample, sequenced in a study of human T cells and chemical hapten exposure. TCRdb recomputed calls from the RACE reads with MiXCR, one row per CDR3 protein. The top ten clones hold 1.7% of a sample with 65,000 to 95,000 distinct CDR3 sequences, about 8.6% of them seen once. Sequencing was carried out using whole blood. Source of these receptors: a female donor in good health. Some clones in this sample may be carry-over from other donors' samples. Each CDR3 is given with its conserved first and last residue. Each record gives: J gene, V gene, CDR3 protein.

>TRBJ2-6|TRBV6-1
CASSERSGANVLTF
>TRBJ1-1|TRBV6-2/TRBV6-3
CASSRGQGAQLGPFF
>TRBJ2-4|TRBV15
CATSSTAGRFLAKNIQYF
>TRBJ2-3|TRBV28
CATFTSGRRTDTQYF
>TRBJ2-3|TRBV20-1
CSARTGSRSDTDTQYF
>TRBJ2-6|TRBV6-2/TRBV6-3
CASRKTGTSGANVLTF
>TRBJ2-7|TRBV20-1
CSATGREASGAYEQYF
>TRBJ1-3|TRBV19
CASSEDSGNTIYF
>TRBJ2-3|TRBV4-2
CASSQVVTDTQYF
>TRBJ2-3|TRBV20-1
CSVSLAGEKQYF
>TRBJ1-1|TRBV12-3/TRBV12-4
CASSPLGQGATEAFF
>TRBJ2-1|TRBV7-2
CASSLGNQGNEQFF
>TRBJ1-5|TRBV6-1
CASSELAGNNQPQHF
>TRBJ2-7|TRBV12-3/TRBV12-4
CTSSLDGREYEQYF
>TRBJ1-1|TRBV7-6
CASSLAPTGTGDTEAFF
>TRBJ1-6|TRBV20-1
CSARGRTGVSPLHF